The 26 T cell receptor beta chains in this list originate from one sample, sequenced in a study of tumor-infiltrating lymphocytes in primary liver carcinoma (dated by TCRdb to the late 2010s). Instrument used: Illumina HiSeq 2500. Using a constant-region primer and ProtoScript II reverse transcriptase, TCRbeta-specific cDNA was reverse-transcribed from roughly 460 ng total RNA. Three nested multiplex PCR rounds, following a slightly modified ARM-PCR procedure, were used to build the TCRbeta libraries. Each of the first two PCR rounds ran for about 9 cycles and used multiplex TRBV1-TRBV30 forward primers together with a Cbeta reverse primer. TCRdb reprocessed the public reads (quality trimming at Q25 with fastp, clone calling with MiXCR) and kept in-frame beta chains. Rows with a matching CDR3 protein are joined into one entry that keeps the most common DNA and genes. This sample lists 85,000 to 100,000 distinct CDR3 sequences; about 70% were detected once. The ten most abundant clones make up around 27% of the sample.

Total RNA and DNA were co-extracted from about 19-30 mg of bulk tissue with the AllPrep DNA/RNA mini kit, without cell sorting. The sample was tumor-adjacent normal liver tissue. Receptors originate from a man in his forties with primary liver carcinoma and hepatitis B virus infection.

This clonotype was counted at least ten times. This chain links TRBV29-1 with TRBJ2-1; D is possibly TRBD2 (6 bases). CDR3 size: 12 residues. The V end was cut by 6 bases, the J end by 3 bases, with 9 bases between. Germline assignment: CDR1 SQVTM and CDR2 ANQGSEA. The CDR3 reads CSVRGSYNEQFF. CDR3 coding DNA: TGCAGCGTCCGGGGGAGCTACAATGAGCAGTTCTTC.

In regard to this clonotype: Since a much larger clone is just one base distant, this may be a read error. In nucleotides, the CDR3 is TGTGCCATCAGTGATTCCGGGACAGCCAACGGCTACACCTTC. Amino acid sequence: CAISDSGTANGYTF. The chain recombines TRBV10-3 with TRBJ1-2, with 7 bases aligning to TRBD1. This CDR3 comprises 14 residues. Per the germline V gene, CDR1 is ENHRY and CDR2 is SYGVKD. V trimming: 3 bases; J trimming: 8 bases; junction bases outside the gene matches: 9.

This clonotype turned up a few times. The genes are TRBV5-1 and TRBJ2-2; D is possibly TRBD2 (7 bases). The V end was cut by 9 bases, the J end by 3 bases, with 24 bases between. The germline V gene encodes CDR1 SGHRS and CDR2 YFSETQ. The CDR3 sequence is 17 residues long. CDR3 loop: CATGGGSPGLDTGELFF. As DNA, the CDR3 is TGCGCCACCGGCGGGGGCAGCCCGGGGCTCGACACCGGGGAGCTGTTTTTT.

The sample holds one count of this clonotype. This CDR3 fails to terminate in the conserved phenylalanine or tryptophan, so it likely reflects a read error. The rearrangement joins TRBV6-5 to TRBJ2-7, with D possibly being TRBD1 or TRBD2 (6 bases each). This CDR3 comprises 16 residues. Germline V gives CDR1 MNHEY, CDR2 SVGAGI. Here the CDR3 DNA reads TGTGCCAGCAGTTACTCTAGGGGGGTTCTGGCTTACGAACAGTACTCC. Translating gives CASSYSRGVLAYEQYS.

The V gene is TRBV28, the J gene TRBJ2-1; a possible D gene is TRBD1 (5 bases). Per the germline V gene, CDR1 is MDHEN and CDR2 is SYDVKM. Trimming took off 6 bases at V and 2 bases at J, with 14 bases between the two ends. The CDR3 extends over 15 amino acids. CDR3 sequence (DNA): TGTGCCAGCAGCCTAAAGGGGTCCCCCTACAATGAGCAGTTCTTC. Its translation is CASSLKGSPYNEQFF.

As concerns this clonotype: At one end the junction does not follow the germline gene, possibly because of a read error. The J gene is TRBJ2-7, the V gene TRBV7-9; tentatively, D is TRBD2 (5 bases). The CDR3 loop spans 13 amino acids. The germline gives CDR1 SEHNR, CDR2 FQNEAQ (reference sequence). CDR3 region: CVSSLVGAYEQYF. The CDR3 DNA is TGTGTCAGCAGCTTAGTGGGAGCCTACGAGCAGTACTTC.

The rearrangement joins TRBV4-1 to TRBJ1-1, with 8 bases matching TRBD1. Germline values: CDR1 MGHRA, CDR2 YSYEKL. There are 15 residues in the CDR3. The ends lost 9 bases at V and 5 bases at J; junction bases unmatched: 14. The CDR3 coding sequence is TGCGCCAGGGGCGAACCCGAGACAGGGGAAACTGAAGCTTTCTTT. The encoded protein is CARGEPETGETEAFF.

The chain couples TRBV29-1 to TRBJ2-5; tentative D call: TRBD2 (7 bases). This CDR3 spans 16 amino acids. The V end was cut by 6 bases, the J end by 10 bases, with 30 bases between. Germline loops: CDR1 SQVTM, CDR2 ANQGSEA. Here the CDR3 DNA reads TGCAGCGTCTCTTGGGGGGGGGCCTCTAAGGTGGAAATCCAGTACTTC. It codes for CSVSWGGASKVEIQYF.

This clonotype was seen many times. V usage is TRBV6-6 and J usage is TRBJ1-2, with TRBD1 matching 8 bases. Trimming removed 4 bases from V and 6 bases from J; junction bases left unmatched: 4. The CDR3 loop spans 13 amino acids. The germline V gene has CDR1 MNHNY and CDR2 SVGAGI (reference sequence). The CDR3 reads CASSSTGGDGYTF. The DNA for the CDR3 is TGTGCCAGCAGTTCCACAGGGGGGGATGGCTACACCTTC.

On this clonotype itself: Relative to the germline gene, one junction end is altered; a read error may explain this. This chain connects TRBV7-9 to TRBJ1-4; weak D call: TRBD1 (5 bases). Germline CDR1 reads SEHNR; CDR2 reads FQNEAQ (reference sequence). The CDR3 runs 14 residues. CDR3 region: CASSLSDKNEKLFF. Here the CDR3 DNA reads TGTGCCAGCAGCTTGTCGGACAAGAATGAAAAATTGTTTTTT.

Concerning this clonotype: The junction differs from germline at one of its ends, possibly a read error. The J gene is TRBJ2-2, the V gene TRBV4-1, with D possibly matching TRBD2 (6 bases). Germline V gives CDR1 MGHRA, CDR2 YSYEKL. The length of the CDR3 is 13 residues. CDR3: CVSNQGQGGELFF. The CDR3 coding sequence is TGCGTCAGCAACCAAGGACAAGGCGGGGAACTGTTTTTT.

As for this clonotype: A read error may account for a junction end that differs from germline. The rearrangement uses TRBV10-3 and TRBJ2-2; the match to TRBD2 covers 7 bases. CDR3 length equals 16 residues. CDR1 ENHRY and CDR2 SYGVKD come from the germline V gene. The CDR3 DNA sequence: TGCGCCATCAGCCCTGCGGGAGACACCAACGCCGGGGAGCTGTTTTTT. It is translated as CAISPAGDTNAGELFF.

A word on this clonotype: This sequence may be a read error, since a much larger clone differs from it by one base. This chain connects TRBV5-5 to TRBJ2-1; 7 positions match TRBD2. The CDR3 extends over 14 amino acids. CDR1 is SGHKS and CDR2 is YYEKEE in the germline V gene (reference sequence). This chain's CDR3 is CAGSFLRESHEQFF. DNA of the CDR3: TGTGCCGGCAGCTTTCTGCGGGAGAGTCATGAGCAGTTCTTC. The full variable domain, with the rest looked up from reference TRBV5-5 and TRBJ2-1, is DAGVTQSPTHLIKTRGQQVTLRCSPISGHKSVSWYQQVLGQGPQFIFQYYEKEERGRGNFPDRFSARQFPNYSSELNVNALLLGDSALYLCAGSFLRESHEQFFGPGTRLTVL.

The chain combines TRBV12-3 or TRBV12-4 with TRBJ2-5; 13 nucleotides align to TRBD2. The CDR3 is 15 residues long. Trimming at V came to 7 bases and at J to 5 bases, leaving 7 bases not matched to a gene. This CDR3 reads CASTSETSGRETQYF. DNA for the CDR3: TGTGCCAGCACCTCCGAGACTAGCGGGAGGGAGACCCAGTACTTC.

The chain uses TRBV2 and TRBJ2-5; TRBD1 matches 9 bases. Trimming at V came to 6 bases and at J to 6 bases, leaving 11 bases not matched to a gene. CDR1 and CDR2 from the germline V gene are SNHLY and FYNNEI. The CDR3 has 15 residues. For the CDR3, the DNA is TGTGCCAGCAGACGTATGGGGACAGGGAGGAAGACCCAGTACTTC. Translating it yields CASRRMGTGRKTQYF.

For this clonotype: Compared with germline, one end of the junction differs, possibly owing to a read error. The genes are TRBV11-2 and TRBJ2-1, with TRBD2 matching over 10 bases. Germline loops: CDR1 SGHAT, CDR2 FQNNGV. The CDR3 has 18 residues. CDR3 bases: TGTGCCGGCAGCTTAGATCAGTGGACTAGCGGCTCATACAATGAGCAGTTCTTC. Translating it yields CAGSLDQWTSGSYNEQFF.

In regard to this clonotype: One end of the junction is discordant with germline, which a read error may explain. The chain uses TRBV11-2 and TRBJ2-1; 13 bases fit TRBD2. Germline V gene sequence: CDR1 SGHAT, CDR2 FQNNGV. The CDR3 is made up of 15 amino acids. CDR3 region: CVSRPWTSGRGEQFF. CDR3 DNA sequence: TGTGTCAGCCGCCCATGGACTAGCGGGAGAGGTGAGCAGTTCTTC.

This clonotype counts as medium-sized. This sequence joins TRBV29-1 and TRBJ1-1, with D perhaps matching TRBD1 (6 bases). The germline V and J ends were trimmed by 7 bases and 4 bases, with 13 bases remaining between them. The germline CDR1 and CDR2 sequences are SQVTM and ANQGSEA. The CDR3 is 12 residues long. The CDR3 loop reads CSAQGGPTEAFF. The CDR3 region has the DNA TGCAGCGCCCAAGGGGGTCCCACTGAAGCTTTCTTT.

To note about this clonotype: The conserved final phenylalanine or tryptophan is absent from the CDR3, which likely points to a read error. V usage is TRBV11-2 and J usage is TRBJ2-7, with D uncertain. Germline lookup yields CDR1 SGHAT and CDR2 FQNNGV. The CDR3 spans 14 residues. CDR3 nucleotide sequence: TGTGTCAACAGCTTAATCGACGGAGCCTACGAGCAGTACTTG. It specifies CVNSLIDGAYEQYL.

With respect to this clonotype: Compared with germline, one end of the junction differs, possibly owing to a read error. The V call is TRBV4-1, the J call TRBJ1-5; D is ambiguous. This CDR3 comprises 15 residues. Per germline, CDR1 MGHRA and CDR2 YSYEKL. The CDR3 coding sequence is TGCGCCAGCAGTCCAGAGGAAGTTGGTCTTCAGCCCCGGCATTTT. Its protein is CASSPEEVGLQPRHF.

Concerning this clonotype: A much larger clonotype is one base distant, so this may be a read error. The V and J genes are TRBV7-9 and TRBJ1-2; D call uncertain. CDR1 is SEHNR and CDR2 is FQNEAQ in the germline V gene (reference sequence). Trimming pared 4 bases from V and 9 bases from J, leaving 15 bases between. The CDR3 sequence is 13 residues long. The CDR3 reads CASSSTDTRSYTF. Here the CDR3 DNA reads TGTGCCAGCAGCTCTACAGATACACGGAGCTACACCTTC.

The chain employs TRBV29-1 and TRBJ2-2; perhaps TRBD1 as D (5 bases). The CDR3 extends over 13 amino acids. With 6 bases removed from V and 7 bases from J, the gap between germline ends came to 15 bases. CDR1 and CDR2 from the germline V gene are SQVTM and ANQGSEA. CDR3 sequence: CSVQVARIGELFF. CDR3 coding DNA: TGCAGCGTACAGGTGGCGCGAATCGGGGAGCTGTTTTTT.

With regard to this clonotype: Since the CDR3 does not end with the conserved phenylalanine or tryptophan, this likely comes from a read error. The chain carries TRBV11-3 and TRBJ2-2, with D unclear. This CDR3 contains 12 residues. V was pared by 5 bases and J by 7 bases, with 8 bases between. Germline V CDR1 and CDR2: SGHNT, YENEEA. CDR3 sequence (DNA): TGTGCCAGCAGCCCTTACGACGGGGAGCTGTTTTAT. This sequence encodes CASSPYDGELFY.

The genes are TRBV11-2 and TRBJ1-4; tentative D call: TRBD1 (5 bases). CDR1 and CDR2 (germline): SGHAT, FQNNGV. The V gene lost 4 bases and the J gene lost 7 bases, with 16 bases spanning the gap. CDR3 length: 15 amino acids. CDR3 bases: TGTGCCAGCAGCTCAACTGGACGGGGCTGTGAAAAACTGTTTTTT. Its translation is CASSSTGRGCEKLFF. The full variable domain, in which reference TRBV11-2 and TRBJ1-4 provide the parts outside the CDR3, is EAGVAQSPRYKIIEKRQSVAFWCNPISGHATLYWYQQILGQGPKLLIQFQNNGVVDDSQLPKDRFSAERLKGVDSTLKIQPAKLEDSAVYLCASSSTGRGCEKLFFGSGTQLSVL.

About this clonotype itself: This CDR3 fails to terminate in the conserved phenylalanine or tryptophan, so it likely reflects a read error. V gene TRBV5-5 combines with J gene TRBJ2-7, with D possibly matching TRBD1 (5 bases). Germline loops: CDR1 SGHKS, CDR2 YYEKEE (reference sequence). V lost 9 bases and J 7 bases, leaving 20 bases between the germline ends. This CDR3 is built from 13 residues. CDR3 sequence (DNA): TGTGCCAACAACAGGCGCACCTCCGGGGAGCAGTACATC. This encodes CANNRRTSGEQYI.

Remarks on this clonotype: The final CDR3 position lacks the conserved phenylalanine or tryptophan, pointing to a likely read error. The CDR3 nucleotides are TGTGGCAGCACCCGGGACACCAGCACAGATACGCAGTATTCT. It specifies CGSTRDTSTDTQYS. The chain carries TRBV5-4 and TRBJ2-3, with D possibly TRBD1 on 6 matching bases. This CDR3 has 14 residues. Per germline, CDR1 SGHNT and CDR2 YYREEE (reference sequence).